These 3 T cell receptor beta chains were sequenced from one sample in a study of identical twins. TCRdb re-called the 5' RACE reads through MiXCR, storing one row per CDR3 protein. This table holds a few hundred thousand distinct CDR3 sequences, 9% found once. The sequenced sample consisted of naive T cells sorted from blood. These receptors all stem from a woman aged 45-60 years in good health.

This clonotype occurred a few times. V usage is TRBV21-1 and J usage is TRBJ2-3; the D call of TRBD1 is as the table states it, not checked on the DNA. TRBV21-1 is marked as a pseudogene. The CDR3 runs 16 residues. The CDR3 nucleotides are TGTGCCAACCCAAAGAGGACAGGTCCTAGCACAGATACGCAGTATTTT. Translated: CANPKRTGPSTDTQYF.

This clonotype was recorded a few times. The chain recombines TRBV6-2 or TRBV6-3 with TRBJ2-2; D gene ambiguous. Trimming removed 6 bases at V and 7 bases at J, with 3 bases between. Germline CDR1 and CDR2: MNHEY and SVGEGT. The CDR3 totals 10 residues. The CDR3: CASRDGELFF. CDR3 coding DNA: TGTGCCAGCAGGGACGGGGAGCTGTTTTTT.

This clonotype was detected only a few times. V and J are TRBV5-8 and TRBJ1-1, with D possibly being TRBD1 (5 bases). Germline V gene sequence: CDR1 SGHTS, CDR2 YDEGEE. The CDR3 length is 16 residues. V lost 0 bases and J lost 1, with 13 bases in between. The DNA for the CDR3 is TGTGCCAGCAGCTTGGCCGGCGGGGCTTGGAACACTGAAGCTTTCTTT. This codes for CASSLAGGAWNTEAFF.